The rows below give T cell receptor beta chains drawn from one sample of a study of cytomegalovirus exposure and HLA in healthy donors. The table came from immunoSEQ multiplex PCR; TCRdb's copy has only in-frame clones and leaves some out. The sample records tens of thousands of clones, roughly four fifths being singletons. The sample consisted of PBMCs. The receptors here all came from a human donor in good health. CDR3s include the opening cysteine and the closing phenylalanine or tryptophan. The D gene is left open where the match is weak. Part of the rows lack a size; the others show once, few, many or a class for expanded clones.

cdr3_aa	cdr3_nt	clone_size	d_call	v_call	j_call
CASSLGGAGGYTF	TGTGCCAGCAGCTTAGGAGGGGCCGGTGGCTACACCTTC	-	-	TRBV7-3	TRBJ1-2
CASSLLGRGLKYF	TGTGCCAGCAGTTTACTCGGCAGGGGGCTAAAGTACTTC	-	TRBD1	TRBV28	TRBJ2-7
CSVLRGANDEQYF	TGCAGCGTGTTACGGGGGGCGAACGACGAGCAGTACTTC	-	-	TRBV29-1	TRBJ2-7
CASSSQAYTEAFF	TGTGCCAGCAGCTCACAGGCCTACACTGAAGCTTTCTTT	-	-	TRBV7-2	TRBJ1-1
CASSPGRRPNYGYTF	TGTGCCAGCTCTCCAGGGCGGAGACCTAACTATGGCTACACCTTC	-	-	TRBV7-9	TRBJ1-2
CASSQVSHTGELFF	TGTGCCAGCAGCCAGGTCTCGCACACCGGGGAGCTGTTTTTT	few	-	TRBV11-3	TRBJ2-2
CASSLLGQGYEQYF	TGTGCCAGCAGCTTGTTGGGACAGGGATACGAGCAGTACTTC	-	TRBD1	TRBV5-6	TRBJ2-7
CASTWDRVNYGYTF	TGTGCCAGCACCTGGGACAGGGTAAACTATGGCTACACCTTC	-	TRBD1	TRBV28	TRBJ1-2
CASSPDRRNEQFF	TGTGCCAGCAGCCCGGACAGGCGGAATGAGCAGTTCTTC	-	TRBD1	TRBV7-2	TRBJ2-1
CASSEYSSGGANTQYF	TGTGCCAGCAGTGAATACTCTAGCGGGGGGGCAAATACGCAGTATTTT	-	TRBD2	TRBV25-1	TRBJ2-3
CASSEGTGMNTGELFF	TGTGCCAGCAGTGAAGGGACAGGAATGAACACCGGGGAGCTGTTTTTT	-	TRBD1	TRBV6-1	TRBJ2-2
CASSLTRGGGNTIYF	TGTGCCAGCAGCCTGACAAGGGGGGGAGGAAACACCATATATTTT	-	-	TRBV7-6	TRBJ1-3
CASSSAGDQPQHF	TGTGCCAGCAGCTCGGCCGGGGATCAGCCCCAGCATTTT	-	-	TRBV5-5	TRBJ1-5
CASSRQGSTNEKLFF	TGTGCCAGCAGCCGACAGGGGTCGACTAATGAAAAACTGTTTTTT	-	TRBD1	TRBV5-4	TRBJ1-4
CASSNRHRSAEQYF	TGTGCCAGCAGCAACAGGCACAGGTCGGCCGAGCAGTACTTC	-	-	TRBV21-1	TRBJ2-7
CASSPFGVSTDTQYF	TGTGCCAGCAGTCCCTTCGGGGTTAGCACAGATACGCAGTATTTT	-	-	TRBV5-4	TRBJ2-3
CASSVDRGLGYEQYF	TGTGCCAGCAGCGTTGACAGGGGTTTAGGGTACGAGCAGTACTTC	-	TRBD1	TRBV5-4	TRBJ2-7
CASREQGYEQYF	TGTGCCAGCAGAGAACAGGGCTACGAGCAGTACTTC	-	-	TRBV6-1	TRBJ2-7
CASSQDLPSTGRDTQYF	TGCGCCAGCAGCCAAGATCTGCCTAGCACCGGGAGGGATACGCAGTATTTT	-	TRBD2	TRBV4-3	TRBJ2-3
CASRARQDGYTF	TGTGCCAGTAGGGCCCGACAGGACGGCTACACCTTC	-	-	TRBV19	TRBJ1-2
CAWRRDSNYEQYF	TGTGCCTGGAGACGGGACAGCAACTACGAGCAGTACTTC	-	TRBD1	TRBV30	TRBJ2-7
CASSIGGGWQPQHF	TGTGCCAGTAGTATAGGCGGGGGCTGGCAGCCCCAGCATTTT	-	-	TRBV19	TRBJ1-5
CAISPSGNQPQHF	TGTGCCATCAGTCCGTCGGGCAATCAGCCCCAGCATTTT	-	-	TRBV10-3	TRBJ1-5
CASSQPGGTEAFF	TGCGCCAGCAGCCAGCCGGGGGGCACTGAAGCTTTCTTT	-	-	TRBV5-1	TRBJ1-1
CASSPFPGTGLETQYF	TGCGCCAGCAGCCCTTTCCCCGGGACAGGGTTGGAGACCCAGTACTTC	-	TRBD1	TRBV5-1	TRBJ2-5
CASRPQVVTEAFF	TGTGCCAGTAGACCACAGGTTGTCACTGAAGCTTTCTTT	once	-	TRBV19	TRBJ1-1
CASSLTTSYGYTF	TGTGCCAGCAGCTTGACAACATCCTATGGCTACACCTTC	-	-	TRBV5-4	TRBJ1-2
CAISESLAGPQETQYF	TGTGCCATCAGTGAGTCTTTAGCGGGACCCCAAGAGACCCAGTACTTC	-	TRBD2	TRBV10-3	TRBJ2-5
CASSSSFGGQSSYNEQFF	TGTGCCAGCTCATCCAGCTTCGGGGGGCAGAGCTCCTACAATGAGCAGTTCTTC	once	-	TRBV18	TRBJ2-1
CASSVIAGAYNEQFF	TGTGCCAGTAGTGTCATAGCGGGGGCCTACAATGAGCAGTTCTTC	-	TRBD2	TRBV19	TRBJ2-1
CASSPGRDGYGYTF	TGTGCCAGCAGTCCGGGGCGGGACGGGTATGGCTACACCTTC	-	-	TRBV6-1	TRBJ1-2
CASSDGTSGGGETQYF	TGTGCCAGCAGCGACGGGACTAGCGGGGGGGGAGAGACCCAGTACTTC	-	TRBD2	TRBV9	TRBJ2-5
CASSFDQGYGYTF	TGTGCCAGCAGTTTCGACCAGGGGTATGGCTACACCTTC	-	-	TRBV28	TRBJ1-2
CASSVLGAVFETQYF	TGTGCCAGCAGTGTACTGGGGGCGGTTTTCGAGACCCAGTACTTC	-	-	TRBV2	TRBJ2-5
CASSPLDSQQPQHF	TGTGCCAGCAGTCCACTCGACAGTCAACAGCCCCAGCATTTT	few	-	TRBV6-5	TRBJ1-5
CASSLSRVSGELFF	TGTGCCAGCAGTTTATCGCGGGTGTCCGGGGAGCTGTTTTTT	-	-	TRBV27	TRBJ2-2
CASSSRHLSSYEQYF	TGTGCCAGCAGTTCAAGACACCTGAGCTCCTACGAGCAGTACTTC	-	-	TRBV7-9	TRBJ2-7
CASSPAGAQETQYF	TGTGCCAGCAGCCCGGCGGGGGCTCAAGAGACCCAGTACTTC	-	-	TRBV7-3	TRBJ2-5
CASSLRVGETQYF	TGTGCCAGCAGCTTACGAGTCGGAGAGACCCAGTACTTC	-	-	TRBV7-3	TRBJ2-5
CAWSERGARRTEAFF	TGTGCCTGGAGTGAACGGGGGGCGAGAAGGACTGAAGCTTTCTTT	once	-	TRBV30	TRBJ1-1
CSVLDRTSNTEAFF	TGCAGCGTTCTTGACAGAACCTCGAACACTGAAGCTTTCTTT	-	-	TRBV29-1	TRBJ1-1
CASSRLTGELFF	TGTGCCAGCAGTCGACTCACCGGGGAGCTGTTTTTT	-	-	TRBV27	TRBJ2-2
CASTTGTSQETQYF	TGTGCCAGCACCACCGGGACTAGTCAAGAGACCCAGTACTTC	-	TRBD2	TRBV9	TRBJ2-5
CASSEQGQGEQYF	TGTGCCAGCAGTGAACAGGGTCAAGGCGAGCAGTACTTC	-	-	TRBV6-1	TRBJ2-7
CASSVGGSNYGYPF	TGTGCCAGCAGCGTAGGGGGCAGCAACTATGGCTACCCCTTC	-	-	TRBV9	TRBJ1-2
CASSSPTAGGLQYEQYF	TGCGCCAGCAGTTCCCCCACTGCGGGGGGCCTCCAGTACGAGCAGTACTTC	-	TRBD2	TRBV5-1	TRBJ2-7
CAGGRGGAETQYF	TGTGCCGGGGGACGAGGGGGAGCGGAGACCCAGTACTTC	-	-	TRBV10-3	TRBJ2-5
CASSAGVGVGTDTQYF	TGTGCCAGCAGCGCAGGGGTAGGGGTCGGGACAGATACGCAGTATTTT	-	-	TRBV9	TRBJ2-3
CASSPTGQNTEAFF	TGTGCCAGCAGTCCGACAGGCCAGAACACTGAAGCTTTCTTT	-	-	TRBV6-5	TRBJ1-1
CASSEFAGDGSPLHF	TGTGCCAGCAGTGAATTTGCGGGGGATGGTTCACCCCTCCACTTT	-	-	TRBV25-1	TRBJ1-6
CASSFTGGQGEQPQHF	TGTGCCAGCAGTTTCACGGGAGGACAGGGGGAACAGCCCCAGCATTTT	-	TRBD1	TRBV28	TRBJ1-5
CASSLSGNEQFF	TGTGCCAGCAGCTTATCGGGGAATGAGCAGTTCTTC	-	-	TRBV7-3	TRBJ2-1
CASSLTFNYGYTF	TGTGCCAGCAGCTTGACATTTAACTATGGCTACACCTTC	-	-	TRBV7-6	TRBJ1-2
CASSSTPMPLAGSYNEQFF	TGTGCCAGCAGTTCCACTCCCATGCCTCTAGCGGGGTCTTACAATGAGCAGTTCTTC	-	TRBD2	TRBV27	TRBJ2-1
CASSFTPPNPGVSDTQYF	TGTGCCAGCAGCTTCACCCCCCCAAACCCAGGGGTTTCAGATACGCAGTATTTT	-	-	TRBV7-2	TRBJ2-3
CASSIDPRGGNTEAFF	TGTGCCAGTAGTATAGATCCAAGGGGTGGAAACACTGAAGCTTTCTTT	-	-	TRBV19	TRBJ1-1
CATRSGETSPLHF	TGTGCCACCCGCTCCGGGGAAACATCACCCCTCCACTTT	-	-	TRBV6-5	TRBJ1-6
CASSYKAGESPLHF	TGTGCCAGCAGTTATAAGGCAGGGGAATCACCCCTCCACTTT	-	-	TRBV6-5	TRBJ1-6
CASSPTGSLGTEAFF	TGCGCCAGCAGCCCAACGGGTTCTTTGGGCACTGAAGCTTTCTTT	-	-	TRBV4-3	TRBJ1-1